These 3 T cell receptor beta chains share one sample of origin, sequenced in a study of blood T cell repertoires in COVID-19. Sequenced by immunoSEQ multiplex PCR; TCRdb stores in-frame clones only, minus some. The repertoire has hundreds of thousands of clones, around 84% of them found once; the top ten carry about 2.9%. The material sequenced was peripheral blood. The receptors were gathered from a man aged 60 to 75 with acute or convalescent COVID-19.

The chain has TRBV7-2 and TRBJ2-1; a weak D match, TRBD2 (7 bases). CDR3 length equals 17 residues. The germline CDR1 and CDR2 sequences are SGHTA and FQGNSA. V was clipped by 5 bases and J by 1 base, with 18 bases between them. The CDR3 DNA sequence: TGTGCCAGCAGCCCGGGGGGCGGGGGTGATTCCTACAATGAGCAGTTCTTC. As protein: CASSPGGGGDSYNEQFF. The full variable domain, with the rest looked up from reference TRBV7-2 and TRBJ2-1, is GAGVSQSPSNKVTEKGKDVELRCDPISGHTALYWYRQSLGQGLEFLIYFQGNSAPDKSGLPSDRFSAERTGGSVSTLTIQRTQQEDSAVYLCASSPGGGGDSYNEQFFGPGTRLTVL.

The rearrangement joins TRBV19 to TRBJ2-2, with 9 bases that match TRBD2. V lost 9 bases to trimming and J lost 1 base; unmatched junction nucleotides: 9. The CDR3 contains 16 residues. Germline V CDR1 and CDR2: LNHDA, SQIVND (reference sequence). The CDR3 DNA is TGTGCCAGCGAGGGGACTAGCATACTGAACACCGGGGAGCTGTTTTTT. It codes for CASEGTSILNTGELFF.

The J gene is TRBJ1-4, the V gene TRBV5-1; TRBD1 is a possible D gene (5 bases). CDR3 length: 15 residues. With 4 bases removed from V and 1 base from J, the gap between germline ends came to 11 bases. Germline lookup yields CDR1 SGHRS and CDR2 YFSETQ. CDR3 region: CASSGGRGTNEKLFF. The CDR3 nucleotides are TGCGCCAGCAGCGGCGGGAGGGGAACTAATGAAAAACTGTTTTTT.